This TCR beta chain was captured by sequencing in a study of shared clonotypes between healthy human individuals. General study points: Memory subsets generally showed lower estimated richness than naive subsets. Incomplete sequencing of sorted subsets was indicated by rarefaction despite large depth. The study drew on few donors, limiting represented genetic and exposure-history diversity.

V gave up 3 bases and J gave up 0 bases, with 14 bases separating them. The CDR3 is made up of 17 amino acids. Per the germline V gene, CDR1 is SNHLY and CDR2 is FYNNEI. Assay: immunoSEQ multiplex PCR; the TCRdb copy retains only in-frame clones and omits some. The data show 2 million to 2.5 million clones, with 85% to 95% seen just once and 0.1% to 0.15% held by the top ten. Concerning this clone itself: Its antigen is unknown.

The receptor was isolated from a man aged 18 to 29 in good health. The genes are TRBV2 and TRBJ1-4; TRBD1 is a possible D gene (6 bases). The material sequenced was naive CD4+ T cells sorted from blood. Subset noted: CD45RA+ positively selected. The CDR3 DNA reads TGTGCCAGCAGTGATTCGGGGGGCCCTGCAACTAATGAAAAACTGTTTTTT. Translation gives CASSDSGGPATNEKLFF.